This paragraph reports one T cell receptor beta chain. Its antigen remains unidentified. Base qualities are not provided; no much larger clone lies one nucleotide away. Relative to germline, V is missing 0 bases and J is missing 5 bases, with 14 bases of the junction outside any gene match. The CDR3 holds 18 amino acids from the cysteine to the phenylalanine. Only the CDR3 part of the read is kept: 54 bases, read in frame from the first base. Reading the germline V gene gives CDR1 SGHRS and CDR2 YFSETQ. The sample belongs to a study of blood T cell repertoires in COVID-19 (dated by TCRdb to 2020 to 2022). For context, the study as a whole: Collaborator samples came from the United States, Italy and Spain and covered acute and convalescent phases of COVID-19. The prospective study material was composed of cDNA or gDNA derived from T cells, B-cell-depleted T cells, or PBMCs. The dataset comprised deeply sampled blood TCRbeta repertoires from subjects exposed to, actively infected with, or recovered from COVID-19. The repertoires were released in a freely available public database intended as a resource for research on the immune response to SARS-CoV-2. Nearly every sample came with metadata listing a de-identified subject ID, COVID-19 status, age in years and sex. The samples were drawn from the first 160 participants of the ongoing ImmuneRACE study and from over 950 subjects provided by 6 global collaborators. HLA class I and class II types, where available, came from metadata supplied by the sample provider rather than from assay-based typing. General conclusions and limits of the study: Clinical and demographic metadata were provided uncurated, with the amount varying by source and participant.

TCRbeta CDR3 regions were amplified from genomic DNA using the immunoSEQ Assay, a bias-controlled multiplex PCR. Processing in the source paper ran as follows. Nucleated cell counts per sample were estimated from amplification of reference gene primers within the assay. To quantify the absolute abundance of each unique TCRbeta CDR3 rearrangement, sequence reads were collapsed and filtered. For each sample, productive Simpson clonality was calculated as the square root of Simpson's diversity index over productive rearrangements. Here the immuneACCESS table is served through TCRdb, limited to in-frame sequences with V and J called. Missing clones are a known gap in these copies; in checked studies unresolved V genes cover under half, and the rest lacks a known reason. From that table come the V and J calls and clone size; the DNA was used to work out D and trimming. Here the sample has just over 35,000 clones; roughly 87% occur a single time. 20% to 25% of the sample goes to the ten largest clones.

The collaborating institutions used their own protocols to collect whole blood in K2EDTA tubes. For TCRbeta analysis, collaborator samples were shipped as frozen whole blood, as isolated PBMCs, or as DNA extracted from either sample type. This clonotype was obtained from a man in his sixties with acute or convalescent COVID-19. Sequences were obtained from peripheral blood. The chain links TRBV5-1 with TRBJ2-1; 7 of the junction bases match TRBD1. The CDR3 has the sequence CASSLALLDRVMDNEQFF. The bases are TGCGCCAGCAGCTTGGCGCTCCTCGACAGGGTCATGGACAATGAGCAGTTCTTC. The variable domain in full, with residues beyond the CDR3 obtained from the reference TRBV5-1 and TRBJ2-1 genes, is KAGVTQTPRYLIKTRGQQVTLSCSPISGHRSVSWYQQTPGQGLQFLFEYFSETQRNKGNFPGRFSGRQFSNSRSEMNVSTLELGDSALYLCASSLALLDRVMDNEQFFGPGTRLTVL.